These 8 T cell receptor beta chains were sequenced from one sample in a study of blood T cell repertoires in COVID-19. Clones were read by immunoSEQ multiplex PCR, and TCRdb kept only the in-frame ones, dropping some. Altogether over 25,000 clones are present, roughly 85% being singletons, with the ten largest covering about a quarter. The sequenced material came from peripheral blood. Receptors were obtained from a human donor in a cohort sampled during active COVID-19.

A single count supports this clone. V is TRBV5-6 and J is TRBJ1-5; D is uncertain. Germline V gene sequence: CDR1 SGHDT, CDR2 YYEEEE. Trimming removed 2 bases at V and 4 bases at J, with 7 bases between. This CDR3 is built from 13 residues. The CDR3 nucleotides are TGTGCCAGCAGCTTATCGGGGAATCAGCCCCAGCATTTT. Encoded protein: CASSLSGNQPQHF.

The rearrangement joins TRBV20-1 to TRBJ2-7; D uncertain. This CDR3 contains 10 residues. Germline loops: CDR1 DFQATT, CDR2 SNEGSKA (reference sequence). Deletions cut 2 bases from V and 7 bases from J, with 6 bases between. The CDR3 loop reads CSARSREQYF. As DNA, the CDR3 is TGCAGTGCTAGAAGCAGGGAGCAGTACTTC.

The genes are TRBV7-8 and TRBJ2-4; perhaps TRBD2 as D (5 bases). Between the trimmed V and J ends, which lost 9 bases and 1 base, there was a span of 28 bases. The CDR3 extends over 19 amino acids. Germline assignment: CDR1 SGHVS and CDR2 FQNEAQ. CDR3 residues: CARTTRGILFRKAKNIQYF. CDR3 coding DNA: TGTGCCAGAACGACTCGAGGGATCCTTTTCCGGAAGGCCAAAAACATTCAGTACTTC.

The rearrangement joins TRBV24-1 to TRBJ2-1, with 12 bases identical to TRBD2. The CDR3 consists of 14 residues. J lost 8 bases, V lost 9 bases, and 7 bases had no gene match. CDR1 and CDR2 (germline): KGHDR, SFDVKD. CDR3 amino acids: CATHGASGGDEQFF. The CDR3 coding sequence is TGTGCCACCCATGGGGCTAGCGGGGGGGATGAGCAGTTCTTC.

This sequence joins TRBV4-2 and TRBJ2-4; tentative D call: TRBD1 (6 bases). The V end lost 4 bases, the J end lost 2 bases, and 18 bases lay between the germline ends. Germline-derived CDR1 and CDR2 are LGHNA and YNFKEQ. This CDR3 comprises 17 residues. The CDR3 DNA sequence: TGTGCCAGCAGCCGGGCGTCAGGGGATGGGTCCAAAAACATTCAGTACTTC. Residues: CASSRASGDGSKNIQYF.

For the CDR3, the DNA is TGTGCCAGCAGCTTCGCCGGAGGCCTCTACGAGCAGTACTTC. Amino acid sequence: CASSFAGGLYEQYF. The genes are TRBV7-8 and TRBJ2-7; D might be TRBD2 (5 bases). V was cut by 3 bases and J by 3 bases, with 12 bases left in between. The CDR3 spans 14 residues. Germline loops: CDR1 SGHVS, CDR2 FQNEAQ. The full variable domain, completed using reference TRBV7-8 and TRBJ2-7, is GAGVSQSPRYKVAKRGQDVALRCDPISGHVSLFWYQQALGQGPEFLTYFQNEAQLDKSGLPSDRFFAERPEGSVSTLKIQRTQQEDSAVYLCASSFAGGLYEQYFGPGTRLTVT.

As DNA, the CDR3 is TGCGCCAGCAGCTTAGCAGGGGGCACAGATACGCAGTATTTT. It specifies CASSLAGGTDTQYF. The rearrangement joins TRBV5-1 to TRBJ2-3; weak D call: TRBD1 (6 bases). The germline V and J ends were trimmed by 2 bases and 1 base, with 8 bases remaining between them. The CDR3 runs to 14 residues. Germline assignment: CDR1 SGHRS and CDR2 YFSETQ.

CDR3 amino acids: CASSSSSGNTIYF. The DNA of the CDR3 is TGTGCCAGCAGTTCTAGCTCTGGAAACACCATATATTTT. The rearrangement joins TRBV25-1 to TRBJ1-3; D is uncertain. The ends were cut back, 5 bases at V and 0 bases at J, with 5 bases in the middle. This CDR3 has 13 residues. From germline, CDR1 is MGHDK and CDR2 SYGVNS.